Below are 16 T cell receptor beta chains sequenced from a single sample in a study of long-term antiretroviral therapy in people with HIV. At the survey level, the v3.0 immunoSEQ assay was run. Clones were sequenced by immunoSEQ multiplex PCR, and TCRdb holds only the in-frame ones, with some missing. The sample gives 31,000 or so clones, approximately 96% of which show up once; roughly 2.5% is in the top ten. This specimen consisted of unsorted PBMCs, obtained 6.6 years after starting antiretroviral therapy. The source is a man in his thirties or forties with HIV.

This sequence joins TRBV19 and TRBJ1-5, with D uncertain. Deletions cut 1 base from V and 7 bases from J, with 5 bases between. This CDR3 comprises 12 residues. Germline V gene sequence: CDR1 LNHDA, CDR2 SQIVND (reference sequence). Here the CDR3 reads CASSIVEQPQHF. In DNA, the CDR3 is TGTGCCAGTAGTATAGTTGAGCAGCCCCAGCATTTT.

The rearrangement uses TRBV7-2 and TRBJ2-2; TRBD1 matches at 8 bases. The CDR3 extends over 16 amino acids. V lost 5 bases to trimming and J lost 3 bases; unmatched junction nucleotides: 8. CDR1 is SGHTA, CDR2 FQGNSA, per germline. The CDR3 DNA is TGTGCCAGCAGCCAACTCCAGGGGGCGGACACCGGGGAGCTGTTTTTT. This encodes CASSQLQGADTGELFF.

This chain connects TRBV10-2 to TRBJ2-7; perhaps TRBD2 as D (5 bases). CDR3 length equals 17 residues. Germline lookup yields CDR1 WSHSY and CDR2 SAAADI. V gave up 6 bases and J gave up 1 base, with 22 bases separating them. CDR3 residues: CASSASRYAGGSYEQYF. The CDR3 region has the DNA TGCGCCAGCAGCGCCAGCAGGTATGCGGGCGGTTCCTACGAGCAGTACTTC.

The CDR3 sequence: CASSDRDSSNYGYTF. In DNA form, the CDR3 reads TGTGCCAGCAGCGACCGGGACAGCTCTAACTATGGCTACACCTTC. The V call is TRBV13, the J call TRBJ1-2; TRBD1 matches 7 bases. Trimming at V came to 5 bases and at J to 0 bases, leaving 6 bases not matched to a gene. The CDR3 is made up of 15 amino acids. Germline-derived CDR1 and CDR2 are PRHDT and FYEKMQ (reference sequence).

V is TRBV11-2 and J is TRBJ2-2; D not resolved. There are 16 residues in the CDR3. Germline values: CDR1 SGHAT, CDR2 FQNNGV. V lost 1 base and J 0 bases, leaving 9 bases between the germline ends. In DNA form, the CDR3 reads TGTGCCAGCAGCTTAGCCCCTAGTACGAACACCGGGGAGCTGTTTTTT. Amino acid sequence: CASSLAPSTNTGELFF.

CDR3 amino acids: CASEPGPGYEQYF. The DNA of the CDR3 is TGTGCCAGTGAACCGGGACCGGGCTACGAGCAGTACTTC. The genes are TRBV19 and TRBJ2-7; D could derive from TRBD1 or TRBD2 (5 bases each). Germline lookup yields CDR1 LNHDA and CDR2 SQIVND (reference sequence). The germline V and J ends were trimmed by 8 bases and 3 bases, with 14 bases remaining between them. The CDR3 extends over 13 amino acids.

This rearrangement joins TRBV6-1 to TRBJ2-4; perhaps TRBD1 as D (5 bases). The CDR3 is 12 amino acids. V was pared by 8 bases and J by 3 bases, with 8 bases between. Germline CDR1 reads MNHNS; CDR2 reads SASEGT. CDR3 sequence: CASATDKNIQYF. Written as DNA, the CDR3 is TGTGCCAGCGCGACAGACAAAAACATTCAGTACTTC.

Written as DNA, the CDR3 is TGTGCCAGCAGCTTACGGGACAGAAATGAAAAACTGTTTTTT. Translated: CASSLRDRNEKLFF. The genes are TRBV7-9 and TRBJ1-4; 7 nucleotides match TRBD1. With 2 bases clipped from V and 5 bases from J, the junction kept 2 bases outside the gene matches. There are 14 residues in the CDR3. Germline assignment: CDR1 SEHNR and CDR2 FQNEAQ (reference sequence).

The chain combines TRBV4-3 with TRBJ2-3; 10 nucleotides align to TRBD1. CDR3 length: 17 residues. CDR1 and CDR2 from the germline V gene are LGHNA and YSLEER. V lost 4 bases, J lost 2 bases, and 9 bases stayed unmatched. As DNA, the CDR3 is TGCGCCAGCAGCCCAGAACCAGGGACAGGGGACACAGATACGCAGTATTTT. Translated, it gives CASSPEPGTGDTDTQYF.

The V gene is TRBV9, the J gene TRBJ2-1; 7 positions agree with TRBD1. CDR1 is SGDLS and CDR2 is YYNGEE in the germline V gene. This CDR3 is built from 15 residues. V lost 3 bases, J lost 2 bases, and 5 bases stayed unmatched. This CDR3 is CASSDGQAPYNEQFF. In nucleotides, the CDR3 is TGTGCCAGCAGCGACGGACAGGCTCCCTACAATGAGCAGTTCTTC.

The V call is TRBV9, the J call TRBJ2-2, with D unresolved. The CDR3 covers 13 residues. In germline, CDR1 is SGDLS, CDR2 YYNGEE. Trimming stripped 1 base from V and 3 bases from J, with 4 bases between. CDR3 amino acids: CASSVSHTGELFF. CDR3 DNA: TGTGCCAGCAGCGTAAGCCACACCGGGGAGCTGTTTTTT. Filled out from reference TRBV9 and TRBJ2-2, the complete variable domain reads DSGVTQTPKHLITATGQRVTLRCSPRSGDLSVYWYQQSLDQGLQFLIQYYNGEERAKGNILERFSAQQFPDLHSELNLSSLELGDSALYFCASSVSHTGELFFGEGSRLTVL.

The V call is TRBV7-2, the J call TRBJ2-6; 9 nucleotides line up with TRBD2. J was trimmed by 0 bases and V by 1 base; bases with no gene match: 4. The CDR3 loop spans 18 amino acids. From germline, CDR1 is SGHTA and CDR2 FQGNSA. CDR3 amino acids: CASSLGGGRGSGANVLTF. The CDR3 nucleotides are TGTGCCAGCAGCTTAGGAGGCGGGAGGGGCTCTGGGGCCAACGTCCTGACTTTC.

J is TRBJ1-1 and V is TRBV6-5; D is unresolved. Germline CDR1 MNHEY, CDR2 SVGAGI. The CDR3 length is 13 residues. The V end lost 5 bases, the J end lost 0 bases, and 7 bases lay between the germline ends. The CDR3 DNA reads TGTGCCAGCAGTCAAGTCATGAACACTGAAGCTTTCTTT. Its protein is CASSQVMNTEAFF.

The rearrangement uses TRBV9 and TRBJ2-3, with unresolved D. The CDR3 has 14 amino acids. Germline-derived CDR1 and CDR2 are SGDLS and YYNGEE. Trimming took 1 base from V and 0 from J, leaving 6 bases between them. The CDR3 nucleotides read TGTGCCAGCAGCGTATTCTCGAGCACAGATACGCAGTATTTT. Its protein is CASSVFSSTDTQYF.

Regarding this clone: The germline gene is not matched at one end of the junction; a read error may be the cause. The chain couples TRBV7-7 to TRBJ2-7, with D possibly matching TRBD2 (5 bases). Germline CDR1 reads SSHAT; CDR2 reads FNYEAQ (reference sequence). The CDR3 runs 13 residues. CDR3 in amino acids: CASSPRGLEEQYF. The DNA for the CDR3 is TGTGCTAGCAGCCCCCGAGGGCTAGAGGAGCAGTACTTC. The complete variable domain, with remaining parts taken from reference TRBV7-7 and TRBJ2-7, reads GAGVSQSPRYKVTKRGQDVTLRCDPISSHATLYWYQQALGQGPEFLTYFNYEAQPDKSGLPSDRFSAERPEGSISTLTIQRTEQRDSAMYRCASSPRGLEEQYFGPGTRLTVT.

The chain is built from TRBV5-5 and TRBJ2-3; D remains unclear. Trimming removed 0 bases from V and 4 bases from J, with 9 bases in between. Germline-derived CDR1 and CDR2 are SGHKS and YYEKEE (reference sequence). The CDR3 contains 14 residues. This CDR3 reads CASSLGSIADTQYF. The CDR3 coding sequence is TGTGCCAGCAGCTTGGGCTCTATCGCAGATACGCAGTATTTT. Supplemented by reference TRBV5-5 and TRBJ2-3, the full variable domain reads DAGVTQSPTHLIKTRGQQVTLRCSPISGHKSVSWYQQVLGQGPQFIFQYYEKEERGRGNFPDRFSARQFPNYSSELNVNALLLGDSALYLCASSLGSIADTQYFGPGTRLTVL.